Below, one T cell receptor beta chain is given with its context. This record comes from a study of control samples from healthy donors and cancer patients. Generated by immunoSEQ multiplex PCR, the TCRdb table keeps only in-frame clones and is missing some. In the table there are about 120,000 clones, around 89% of which are singletons. The CDR3 is 13 residues long. Trimming stripped 9 bases from V and 2 bases from J, with 12 bases between. CDR1 SNHLY and CDR2 FYNNEI come from the germline V gene. The receptor was isolated from a woman aged 50 to 60 with colorectal cancer. The chain employs TRBV2 and TRBJ2-3; D is tentatively TRBD1 or TRBD2 (6 bases each). Sequencing was performed on PBMCs. The CDR3 spells CASDRGLTDTQYF. In DNA, the CDR3 is TGTGCCAGTGACCGGGGGCTCACAGATACGCAGTATTTT.